This entry lists 16 T cell receptor beta chains sequenced from one sample in a study of blood T cells in healthy people across ages. Alongside a J-beta primer mix, a sample-barcoded 5' primer served in a second PCR lasting roughly 6 to 11 cycles. TCRdb reprocessed the 5' RACE reads with MiXCR, giving one entry per CDR3 protein. Among over 1,200,000 distinct CDR3 sequences, approximately 59% were seen once, and the ten largest hold over 5.5%. Material for sequencing was blood. The receptors originated from a man aged 18 to 35 in good health.

This sequence joins TRBV6-6 and TRBJ2-5, with D unclear. Germline V CDR1 and CDR2: MNHNY, SVGAGI (reference sequence). The V and J ends lost 5 bases and 3 bases respectively, with 13 bases between them. The CDR3 covers 14 residues. The CDR3 DNA reads as TGTGCCAGCAGTCCACAATCCAAAAAAGAGACCCAGTACTTC. Residues: CASSPQSKKETQYF.

There are a few counts of this clonotype. V and J are TRBV15 and TRBJ2-5; 14 positions match TRBD2. In germline, CDR1 is LNHNV, CDR2 YYDKDF (reference sequence). The CDR3 sequence is 18 residues long. The J segment lost 5 bases and the V segment lost 0 bases, leaving 8 bases of the junction unmatched. CDR3 in amino acids: CATSRDMWGLAGVETQYF. In DNA, the CDR3 is TGTGCCACCAGCAGAGATATGTGGGGACTAGCGGGAGTTGAGACCCAGTACTTC.

In its sample, this clonotype was seen a few times. The chain uses TRBV4-1 and TRBJ2-7, with D perhaps matching TRBD1 (6 bases). The V gene's germline CDR1 is MGHRA and CDR2 YSYEKL. With 0 bases removed from V and 7 bases from J, the gap between germline ends came to 16 bases. The CDR3 runs to 15 residues. CDR3 nucleotides: TGCGCCAGCAGCCAAGATCTGGGACAAGCCAATGAGCAGTACTTC. This codes for CASSQDLGQANEQYF.

The chain links TRBV20-1 to TRBJ2-7; 8 nucleotides match TRBD2. Germline V gene sequence: CDR1 DFQATT, CDR2 SNEGSKA (reference sequence). V shed 2 bases, J shed 9 bases, and the junction held 9 bases outside the gene matches. CDR3 size: 13 residues. This chain's CDR3 is CSARTGLGGGQYF. CDR3 DNA: TGCAGTGCTAGAACGGGACTAGGAGGAGGGCAGTACTTC.

The chain joins TRBV5-1 to TRBJ1-1; no clear D gene. Germline V gene sequence: CDR1 SGHRS, CDR2 YFSETQ. Trimming cost V 0 bases and J 6 bases, with 12 bases left between them. CDR3 length: 14 residues. This chain's CDR3 is CASSLELGLAEAFF. The CDR3 DNA follows: TGCGCCAGCAGCTTGGAACTAGGGCTAGCTGAAGCTTTCTTT.

The chain couples TRBV6-2 or TRBV6-3 to TRBJ2-6, with D unclear. V gave up 4 bases and J gave up 2 bases, with 9 bases separating them. This CDR3 has 15 residues. The germline gives CDR1 MNHEY, CDR2 SVGEGT. Written as DNA, the CDR3 is TGTGCCAGCAGTTTATTGCCAACTGGGGCCAACGTCCTGACTTTC. Residues: CASSLLPTGANVLTF.

The rearrangement links TRBV20-1 to TRBJ2-4; no firm D call. Gene TRBJ2-7 matches the end of the DNA better, so the J call may be wrong. Germline assignment: CDR1 DFQATT and CDR2 SNEGSKA (reference sequence). The length of the CDR3 is 13 residues. Here the CDR3 DNA reads TGCAGTGCTAACCAGGAATGGGCCTACGAGCAGTACTTC. This translates into CSANQEWAYEQYF.

V usage is TRBV6-6 and J usage is TRBJ2-7; D call uncertain. CDR3 size: 12 residues. Germline lookup yields CDR1 MNHNY and CDR2 SVGAGI (reference sequence). V gave up 1 base and J gave up 7 bases, with 8 bases separating them. The CDR3 nucleotides are TGTGCCAGCAGTTACTGGGGTATGGAGCAGTACTTC. Protein sequence: CASSYWGMEQYF.

This chain links TRBV7-9 with TRBJ1-2; 7 nucleotides match TRBD1. The CDR3 has 14 amino acids. The V gene's germline CDR1 is SEHNR and CDR2 FQNEAQ (reference sequence). V lost 3 bases to trimming and J lost 0 bases; unmatched junction nucleotides: 1. The CDR3 nucleotides read TGTGCCAGCAGCTTGACAGGGCCTAACTATGGCTACACCTTC. Translating gives CASSLTGPNYGYTF. Combining the CDR3 with reference TRBV7-9 and TRBJ1-2 gives the whole variable domain DTGVSQNPRHKITKRGQNVTFRCDPISEHNRLYWYRQTLGQGPEFLTYFQNEAQLEKSRLLSDRFSAERPKGSFSTLEIQRTEQGDSAMYLCASSLTGPNYGYTFGSGTRLTVV.

This clonotype was seen more than once but under ten times. The chain carries TRBV7-9 and TRBJ2-1; D might be TRBD2 (6 bases). The CDR3 length is 13 residues. The germline gives CDR1 SEHNR, CDR2 FQNEAQ (reference sequence). V was cut by 7 bases and J by 10 bases, with 17 bases left in between. The CDR3 sequence: CASNLDGGSEQFF. CDR3 DNA: TGTGCCAGCAACCTGGACGGGGGAAGCGAGCAGTTCTTC. Full variable domain (outside the CDR3, taken from reference TRBV7-9 and TRBJ2-1): DTGVSQNPRHKITKRGQNVTFRCDPISEHNRLYWYRQTLGQGPEFLTYFQNEAQLEKSRLLSDRFSAERPKGSFSTLEIQRTEQGDSAMYLCASNLDGGSEQFFGPGTRLTVL.

As for this clonotype: One end of the junction does not line up with germline, which may come from a read error. The V gene is TRBV10-2, the J gene TRBJ2-7, with unresolved D. CDR1 is WSHSY and CDR2 is SAAADI in the germline V gene. The CDR3 spans 11 residues. CDR3 DNA: TGCACCAGCAGTGAGTCTGTGGAGCAGTACTTC. Its protein is CTSSESVEQYF.

This chain uses TRBV27 with TRBJ1-2; D is uncertain. The germline gives CDR1 MNHEY, CDR2 SMNVEV (reference sequence). V was shortened by 6 bases and J by 0 bases, with 11 bases between the two germline ends. CDR3 length equals 14 residues. DNA for the CDR3: TGTGCCAGCAGAATGGACGGACCTAACTATGGCTACACCTTC. Translation gives CASRMDGPNYGYTF.

The rearrangement joins TRBV6-5 to TRBJ2-6; D perhaps matches TRBD1 (5 bases). This CDR3 spans 15 amino acids. Deletions cut 5 bases from V and 5 bases from J, with 13 bases between. The germline gives CDR1 MNHEY, CDR2 SVGAGI. Written as DNA, the CDR3 is TGTGCCAGCAGTAGGTCTCTGGGGCGGGCCAACGTCCTGACTTTC. It encodes CASSRSLGRANVLTF.

As regards this clonotype: An end of the junction differs from the germline gene, which may be a read error. The chain joins TRBV27 to TRBJ2-6; TRBD1 might be the D (6 bases). Germline CDR1 is MNHEY and CDR2 is SMNVEV (reference sequence). This CDR3 is 17 amino acids long. The CDR3 coding sequence is TGTGCCAGCTCCGGACAGAGGGTCATCTCTGGGGCCCACGTCCTGACTTTC. It yields the protein CASSGQRVISGAHVLTF.

The chain recombines TRBV10-3 with TRBJ1-5, with a weak D call TRBD1 (5 bases). Trimming removed 3 bases from V and 4 bases from J, with 16 bases in between. Germline V gene lookup returns CDR1 ENHRY and CDR2 SYGVKD. The CDR3 loop spans 16 amino acids. CDR3: CAISDRDVRQNQPQHF. In nucleotides, the CDR3 is TGTGCCATCAGTGACCGGGACGTGCGGCAAAATCAGCCCCAGCATTTT.

This chain links TRBV7-2 with TRBJ2-5; no definite D call. Germline CDR1 is SGHTA and CDR2 is FQGNSA. The CDR3 spans 13 residues. V lost 0 bases and J lost 3, with 5 bases in between. The CDR3 DNA reads TGTGCCAGCAGCTTAGCTTCGGAAGAGACCCAGTACTTC. Protein: CASSLASEETQYF.